This T cell receptor beta chain comes out of a study of blood T cell repertoires in COVID-19. Study as a whole: There were acute and convalescent COVID-19 samples, and they came from the United States, Italy and Spain. PBMCs, B-cell-depleted T cells, or T cells were the source of the cDNA or gDNA that made up the material.

Repertoires were generated with immunoSEQ multiplex PCR, while TCRdb's copy carries only in-frame clones and drops some. The sample contains 300,000 to 400,000 clones, around 89% of which appear only once. This CDR3 is 12 amino acids long. Trimming took 3 bases from V and 0 from J, leaving 2 bases between them. The participants were between about 18 and 90 years old and came from 20 to 30 US areas. Assignment of participants to cohorts was predicated upon participant-reported clinical history. This clone was observed a single time. The receptor's source is a woman in her 30s with acute COVID-19. Sequencing was done on a sample of PBMCs or T cells enriched from blood (not recorded which). The chain joins TRBV23-1 to TRBJ1-1; D unclear. TRBV23-1 is marked as an open reading frame, function uncertain. The CDR3 nucleotides are TGCGCCAGCAGTCACATGAACACTGAAGCTTTCTTT. Translated, it gives CASSHMNTEAFF.